These 16 T cell receptor beta chains were all obtained from the same sample, sequenced in a study of shared clonotypes between healthy human individuals. Some clones are missing from TCRdb's copy, which holds only in-frame ones; the method was immunoSEQ multiplex PCR. The data hold roughly 2.2 million clones, with 85% to 95% observed a single time. The sample comprised naive CD4+ T cells from PBMCs. The subset was: CD45RA+ positively selected. The source is a man aged 18 to 29 in good health. Some clones in this sample may be carry-over from other donors' samples.

The V gene is TRBV28, the J gene TRBJ1-5; D uncertain. V was shortened by 11 bases and J by 6 bases, with 14 bases between the two germline ends. The CDR3 runs 12 residues. Germline CDR1 and CDR2: MDHEN and SYDVKM. As DNA, the CDR3 is TGTGCCGAACAAAGGGCAGGTCAGCCCCAGCATTTT. Its translation: CAEQRAGQPQHF.

Comment on this clone: The sample has other DNA sequences that encode this CDR3 too. This chain uses TRBV18 with TRBJ2-1; D is unresolved. The germline V and J ends were trimmed by 2 bases and 0 bases, with 8 bases remaining between them. The germline V gene encodes CDR1 KGHSH and CDR2 LQKENI. This CDR3 comprises 15 residues. The CDR3 region is CASSPSQSSYNEQFF. CDR3 in DNA: TGTGCCAGCTCACCAAGCCAAAGCTCCTACAATGAGCAGTTCTTC.

The V and J genes are TRBV6-1 and TRBJ2-7; 13 bases map to TRBD2. V trimming: 1 base; J trimming: 3 bases; junction bases outside the gene matches: 3. Per germline, CDR1 MNHNS and CDR2 SASEGT. The CDR3 runs to 16 residues. DNA for the CDR3: TGTGCCAGCAGTGAAGAAGGACTAGCGGGAGTCTACGAGCAGTACTTC. Translation gives CASSEEGLAGVYEQYF.

This sequence joins TRBV14 and TRBJ1-4; weak D call: TRBD1 (6 bases). The CDR3 has 14 amino acids. V lost 4 bases to trimming and J lost 7 bases, with 13 bases between them. Germline V gene sequence: CDR1 SGHDN, CDR2 FVKESK. CDR3 coding DNA: TGTGCCAGCAGCCGTGGGGGCGCTTTTGAAAAACTGTTTTTT. Residues: CASSRGGAFEKLFF.

The rearrangement joins TRBV18 to TRBJ2-2; D is possibly TRBD1 (6 bases). Germline-derived CDR1 and CDR2 are KGHSH and LQKENI. V was shortened by 0 bases and J by 5 bases, with 13 bases between the two germline ends. This CDR3 is built from 16 residues. The CDR3 DNA sequence: TGTGCCAGCTCACCACCTTTTGGCAGGGGAACCGGGGAGCTGTTTTTT. This codes for CASSPPFGRGTGELFF.

The genes are TRBV30 and TRBJ2-7, with 7 bases matching TRBD2. CDR1 and CDR2 (germline): GTSNPN, SVGIG (reference sequence). V lost 0 bases, J lost 7 bases, and 15 bases stayed unmatched. This CDR3 region has 16 residues. The CDR3 DNA reads as TGTGCCTGGAGTGTACGTCTGGAGGGGAGGACTAGAGAGCAGTACTTC. Its translation: CAWSVRLEGRTREQYF.

This chain connects TRBV18 to TRBJ2-7; TRBD1 or TRBD2 may be the D gene (5 bases each). CDR3 length equals 12 residues. Per the germline V gene, CDR1 is KGHSH and CDR2 is LQKENI. The V gene lost 5 bases and the J gene lost 7 bases, with 12 bases spanning the gap. CDR3 residues: CASSEGRTEQYF. The CDR3 nucleotides are TGTGCCAGCTCAGAGGGCAGGACAGAGCAGTACTTC.

A single count supports this clone. The chain couples TRBV9 to TRBJ2-7; a weak D match, TRBD2 (5 bases). The germline CDR1 and CDR2 sequences are SGDLS and YYNGEE. Trimming removed 0 bases at V and 5 bases at J, with 15 bases between. This CDR3 spans 15 amino acids. CDR3 amino acids: CASSVGNSVLDEQYF. CDR3 nucleotide sequence: TGTGCCAGCAGCGTAGGTAATAGCGTGCTTGACGAGCAGTACTTC. Full variable domain (rest looked up from reference TRBV9 and TRBJ2-7): DSGVTQTPKHLITATGQRVTLRCSPRSGDLSVYWYQQSLDQGLQFLIQYYNGEERAKGNILERFSAQQFPDLHSELNLSSLELGDSALYFCASSVGNSVLDEQYFGPGTRLTVT.

This rearrangement joins TRBV5-1 to TRBJ2-7; TRBD1 is a possible D gene (5 bases). V shed 4 bases and J shed 6 bases, with 23 bases lying between them. Germline-derived CDR1 and CDR2 are SGHRS and YFSETQ. The CDR3 consists of 16 residues. DNA of the CDR3: TGCGCCAGCAGCGGCGGCGGTGGGGCGACTTTCTTCGAGCAGTACTTC. Encoded protein: CASSGGGGATFFEQYF.

This chain uses TRBV10-2 with TRBJ1-2; tentatively, D is TRBD1 (5 bases). The CDR3 is 14 residues long. The germline CDR1 and CDR2 sequences are WSHSY and SAAADI. Trimming removed 3 bases from V and 2 bases from J, with 10 bases in between. CDR3 loop: CASSDIGGNYGYTF. In DNA form, the CDR3 reads TGCGCCAGCAGTGATATCGGGGGAAACTATGGCTACACCTTC.

V usage is TRBV18 and J usage is TRBJ1-2; D remains unclear. V was pared by 6 bases and J by 0 bases, with 11 bases between. The germline gives CDR1 KGHSH, CDR2 LQKENI. The CDR3 extends over 14 amino acids. The CDR3 DNA reads as TGTGCCAGCTCGACGGGTAGTTCTAACTATGGCTACACCTTC. Encoded protein: CASSTGSSNYGYTF.

V usage is TRBV7-8 and J usage is TRBJ1-2; D is possibly TRBD1 (6 bases). Germline V gene data show CDR1 as SGHVS and CDR2 as FQNEAQ. Trimming removed 5 bases from V and 8 bases from J, with 18 bases in between. The CDR3 loop spans 14 amino acids. CDR3 nucleotides: TGTGCCAGCAGCCGAACCCCCAGGGGCACGGGCTACACCTTC. Translating it yields CASSRTPRGTGYTF. Full variable domain (remainder filled in from reference TRBV7-8 and TRBJ1-2): GAGVSQSPRYKVAKRGQDVALRCDPISGHVSLFWYQQALGQGPEFLTYFQNEAQLDKSGLPSDRFFAERPEGSVSTLKIQRTQQEDSAVYLCASSRTPRGTGYTFGSGTRLTVV.

The rearrangement joins TRBV2 to TRBJ2-3; D is possibly TRBD2 (6 bases). CDR3 length: 17 amino acids. Trimming removed 5 bases from V and 4 bases from J, with 22 bases in between. Germline V gene lookup returns CDR1 SNHLY and CDR2 FYNNEI. CDR3 nucleotides: TGTGCCAGCAGTACCTCCGGGACTGCCTCCGGAGCAGATACGCAGTATTTT. This gives the protein CASSTSGTASGADTQYF.

The chain is built from TRBV15 and TRBJ1-3; D is ambiguous. V gave up 5 bases and J gave up 0 bases, with 11 bases separating them. Germline V CDR1 and CDR2: LNHNV, YYDKDF (reference sequence). This CDR3 has 15 residues. The chain's CDR3 is CATSGKGFSGNTIYF. The CDR3 DNA sequence: TGTGCCACCAGCGGTAAGGGTTTCTCTGGAAACACCATATATTTT.

The chain has TRBV29-1 and TRBJ1-1; D is perhaps TRBD1 (5 bases). The V end was cut by 5 bases, the J end by 0 bases, with 10 bases between. The CDR3 sequence is 13 residues long. CDR1 and CDR2 from the germline V gene are SQVTM and ANQGSEA. In nucleotides, the CDR3 is TGCAGCGTTCGGGGCAGGGTGAACACTGAAGCTTTCTTT. This encodes CSVRGRVNTEAFF.

V and J are TRBV28 and TRBJ1-5; a possible D gene is TRBD1 (6 bases). From germline, CDR1 is MDHEN and CDR2 SYDVKM. The CDR3 runs to 18 residues. Between the trimmed V and J ends, which lost 5 bases and 3 bases, there was a span of 23 bases. The CDR3 DNA follows: TGTGCCAGCAGTACTCAGGCCAAGAGGGGGGTGCCCAATCAGCCCCAGCATTTT. It translates to CASSTQAKRGVPNQPQHF.